Listed here are 13 T cell receptor beta chains from one sample, sequenced in a study of shared T cell receptors in the human thymus. Assay used: immunoSEQ multiplex PCR; TCRdb lists only in-frame clones, some missing. In the table there are approximately 730,000 clones, approximately 83% of which are singletons. This same sample was also taken into another study, of human thymus T cells.

Source material: thymocytes. The source is a girl under three years old with a congenital heart defect.

The rearrangement uses TRBV6-5 and TRBJ1-1, with TRBD1 matching over 8 bases. The CDR3 sequence is 15 residues long. The J segment lost 1 base and the V segment lost 5 bases, leaving 6 bases of the junction unmatched. Germline-derived CDR1 and CDR2 are MNHEY and SVGAGI. CDR3 loop: CASSGQGFENTEAFF. The CDR3 bases are TGTGCCAGCAGTGGACAGGGATTCGAGAACACTGAAGCTTTCTTT.

The V and J genes are TRBV4-1 and TRBJ2-5; D is perhaps TRBD2 (5 bases). The CDR3 covers 15 residues. Germline V CDR1 and CDR2: MGHRA, YSYEKL. Trimming took 0 bases from V and 5 from J, leaving 13 bases between them. In nucleotides, the CDR3 is TGCGCCAGCAGCCAAGATGCGGGCCTAGGGGAGACCCAGTACTTC. As protein: CASSQDAGLGETQYF.

The CDR3 DNA reads as TGTGCCAGCAGCACCTGGGGGGGGCTTTATGGCTACACCTTC. This sequence encodes CASSTWGGLYGYTF. This chain links TRBV13 with TRBJ1-2; D is possibly TRBD1 (6 bases). V gave up 5 bases and J gave up 5 bases, with 15 bases separating them. The CDR3 length is 14 residues. Looked up from germline, CDR1 is PRHDT and CDR2 is FYEKMQ (reference sequence).

This clone was picked up a small number of times. The chain recombines TRBV4-1 with TRBJ1-5; no reliable D call. Trimming left V 4 bases short and J 3 bases short, with 19 bases between. The CDR3 spans 17 residues. The V gene's germline CDR1 is MGHRA and CDR2 YSYEKL. The CDR3 reads CASSPIPERPDNQPQHF. The CDR3 nucleotides read TGCGCCAGCAGCCCAATACCCGAGAGGCCCGACAATCAGCCCCAGCATTTT.

J is TRBJ1-4 and V is TRBV19, with 12 bases aligning to TRBD1. The CDR3 is made up of 17 amino acids. J lost 6 bases, V lost 5 bases, and 10 bases had no gene match. CDR1 and CDR2 from the germline V gene are LNHDA and SQIVND (reference sequence). Here the CDR3 reads CASSLPGTGGAHEKLFF. In nucleotides, the CDR3 is TGTGCCAGTAGTCTCCCCGGGACAGGGGGCGCCCATGAAAAACTGTTTTTT.

This clone showed up just a few times. The chain recombines TRBV18 with TRBJ1-6; D gene ambiguous. V shed 3 bases and J shed 2 bases, with 8 bases lying between them. The CDR3 sequence is 15 residues long. CDR1 KGHSH and CDR2 LQKENI come from the germline V gene. CDR3 in amino acids: CASSPGTPYNSPLHF. Written as DNA, the CDR3 is TGTGCCAGCTCACCGGGCACCCCCTATAATTCACCCCTCCACTTT. The full variable domain, with the rest looked up from reference TRBV18 and TRBJ1-6, is NAGVMQNPRHLVRRRGQEARLRCSPMKGHSHVYWYRQLPEEGLKFMVYLQKENIIDESGMPKERFSAEFPKEGPSILRIQQVVRGDSAAYFCASSPGTPYNSPLHFGNGTRLTVT.

The J gene is TRBJ2-3, the V gene TRBV5-6; 12 nucleotides line up with TRBD2. The germline V gene has CDR1 SGHDT and CDR2 YYEEEE. This CDR3 comprises 18 residues. Losses at the gene ends were 7 bases for V and 1 base for J; bases not matched to a gene: 13. The CDR3 protein is CASCRLAGDLLRTDTQYF. CDR3 sequence (DNA): TGTGCCAGCTGCCGACTAGCGGGGGACCTTCTCCGCACAGATACGCAGTATTTT.

This chain joins TRBV9 and TRBJ1-1, with D unresolved. Trimming left V 3 bases short and J 0 bases short, with 6 bases between. Germline V gene sequence: CDR1 SGDLS, CDR2 YYNGEE. The CDR3 runs to 13 residues. CDR3 residues: CASSGIMNTEAFF. In nucleotides, the CDR3 is TGTGCCAGCAGCGGTATTATGAACACTGAAGCTTTCTTT.

The chain carries TRBV2 and TRBJ1-1; D is perhaps TRBD1 (6 bases). This CDR3 spans 13 amino acids. The germline gives CDR1 SNHLY, CDR2 FYNNEI. V lost 5 bases and J lost 6, with 13 bases in between. CDR3 residues: CASSKRQDPEAFF. The DNA for the CDR3 is TGTGCCAGCAGTAAGAGACAGGATCCTGAAGCTTTCTTT.

V is TRBV20-1 and J is TRBJ1-1, with D uncertain. CDR3 size: 11 residues. Trimming removed 6 bases from V and 1 base from J, with 6 bases in between. Germline V CDR1 and CDR2: DFQATT, SNEGSKA (reference sequence). This CDR3 is CSADTNTEAFF. Here the CDR3 DNA reads TGCAGTGCCGACACGAACACTGAAGCTTTCTTT.

This chain connects TRBV7-4 to TRBJ1-5, with D possibly matching TRBD1 (6 bases). Germline lookup yields CDR1 SGHVT and CDR2 SQSDAQ. The CDR3 runs to 18 residues. Deletions cut 4 bases from V and 4 bases from J, with 23 bases between. CDR3 residues: CASSYKATGKEENQPQHF. The DNA of the CDR3 is TGTGCCAGCAGCTACAAAGCCACAGGGAAGGAGGAGAATCAGCCCCAGCATTTT. The whole variable domain, filled in from reference TRBV7-4 and TRBJ1-5, reads GAGVSQSPRYKVAKRGRDVALRCDSISGHVTLYWYRQTLGQGSEVLTYSQSDAQRDKSGRPSGRFSAERPERSVSTLKIQRTEQGDSAVYLCASSYKATGKEENQPQHFGDGTRLSIL.

CDR3 residues: CASSRQGTNTGELFF. The CDR3 region has the DNA TGCGCCAGCAGTCGACAGGGGACGAACACCGGGGAGCTGTTTTTT. The chain combines TRBV5-1 with TRBJ2-2, with 8 bases matching TRBD1. This CDR3 spans 15 amino acids. Germline CDR1 is SGHRS and CDR2 is YFSETQ. V shed 5 bases and J 0 bases; nucleotides not matched to a gene: 3.

V and J are TRBV10-2 and TRBJ1-2, with 7 bases that match TRBD1. The CDR3 loop spans 15 amino acids. CDR1 is WSHSY and CDR2 is SAAADI in the germline V gene. Unmatched junction bases numbered 11, after V lost 8 bases and J lost 2 bases. The CDR3 spells CASQGRSRGNYGYTF. The CDR3, as DNA: TGCGCCAGCCAAGGGAGAAGCAGGGGGAACTATGGCTACACCTTC.